This is a list of T cell receptor beta chains from one sample in a study of cytomegalovirus exposure and HLA in healthy donors. The protocol was immunoSEQ multiplex PCR, while the TCRdb copy is restricted to in-frame clones and leaves out a portion. The profile shows 150,000 or so clones, approximately 80% of them singletons. The sample consisted of PBMCs. The receptors derive from a woman in her forties or fifties in good health and CMV-seropositive. CDR3s include the opening cysteine and the closing phenylalanine or tryptophan. D genes are given only for firm matches. Size is omitted from some rows. Given values are once, few, many or a class for expanded clones.

v_gene	j_gene	abundance	d_gene	CDR3nt	CDR3aa
TRBV2	TRBJ1-2	-	-	TGTGCCAGCAGTGAGCGGCAGGAGGATGGCTACACCTTC	CASSERQEDGYTF
TRBV10-2	TRBJ2-1	-	TRBD1	TGCGCCAGCAGTAGCCAGGGACAGTACAATGAGCAGTTCTTC	CASSSQGQYNEQFF
TRBV7-8	TRBJ1-1	few	-	TGTGCCAGCAGCCGTGGGTTGGGCGAAGCTTTCTTT	CASSRGLGEAFF
TRBV7-2	TRBJ2-1	once	-	TGTGCCAGCAGCTTATTCAGCGGCACATACAATGAGCAGTTCTTC	CASSLFSGTYNEQFF
TRBV28	TRBJ1-1	once	-	TGTGCCAGCAGTTTCTCTCTAGGAGGGGCGGGAGAAGCTTTCTTT	CASSFSLGGAGEAFF
TRBV18	TRBJ2-5	few	-	TGTGCCAGCTCACCGACAGGTGGAGGCCTAGAGACCCAGTACTTC	CASSPTGGGLETQYF
TRBV25-1	TRBJ1-2	few	TRBD1	TGTGCCAGCAGTGAACACGGGACAGGGATGGCCCTGAGGGGCTACACCTTC	CASSEHGTGMALRGYTF
TRBV28	TRBJ1-2	-	-	TGTGCCAGCAGTTCCCACGTAGCCCCTGGCTACACCTTC	CASSSHVAPGYTF
TRBV19	TRBJ1-1	-	-	TGTGCCAGTAGTAAAGGGACTGGGTTGAACACTGAAGCTTTCTTT	CASSKGTGLNTEAFF
TRBV6-4	TRBJ2-2	-	-	TGTGCCACCGCCCCTGACCCCGGGAGAGCCGGGGAGCTGTTTTTT	CATAPDPGRAGELFF
TRBV5-8	TRBJ2-7	-	-	TGTGCCGTCGATAGGGACTTTGACGAGCAGTACTTC	CAVDRDFDEQYF
TRBV27	TRBJ2-1	-	TRBD2	TGTGCCAGCAGTACCCAGGTGGCGGGAGGGGACAATGAGCAGTTCTTC	CASSTQVAGGDNEQFF
TRBV4-2	TRBJ2-3	-	-	TGTGCCAGCAGCCCCAGGGAGGCAGATACGCAGTATTTT	CASSPREADTQYF
TRBV6-1	TRBJ2-7	-	TRBD1	TGTGCCAGCATGAGGACAGGGGGCATGTACGAGCAGTACTTC	CASMRTGGMYEQYF
TRBV27	TRBJ1-5	-	TRBD1	TGTGCCAGCAGCGGGAACAGGGGTAGCAATCAGCCCCAGCATTTT	CASSGNRGSNQPQHF
TRBV23-1	TRBJ2-7	-	-	TGCGCCAGCAGCGGGACACCATCATACGAGCAGTACTTC	CASSGTPSYEQYF
TRBV7-6	TRBJ2-1	-	-	TGTGCCAGCAGCACTGGACACGGCTACAATGAGCAGTTCTTC	CASSTGHGYNEQFF
TRBV29-1	TRBJ1-2	few	TRBD1	TGCAGCGTTGAGGACAGGGGCGGTGGCTACACCTTC	CSVEDRGGGYTF
TRBV5-1	TRBJ2-1	-	-	TGCGCCGGGCCCTACTTGGGGGGGGGCCGACGGCGAAAGACCAATGAGCAGTTCTTC	CAGPYLGGGRRRKTNEQFF
TRBV6-6	TRBJ1-1	few	-	TGTGCCAGCAGTTACTCGGCGGGGGGGAGAGCTTTCTTT	CASSYSAGGRAFF
TRBV7-9	TRBJ2-2	-	TRBD2	TGTGCCAGCAGCTTAGCCTTGCGGGCGGGGGTGAACACCGGGGAGCTGTTTTTT	CASSLALRAGVNTGELFF
TRBV28	TRBJ1-1	-	-	TGTGCCAGCAGTTTCTCCACTGAAGCTTTCTTT	CASSFSTEAFF
TRBV6-1	TRBJ1-5	-	-	TGTGCCAGCAGTGAACAGGGCCCAGGGCAGCCCCAGCATTTT	CASSEQGPGQPQHF
TRBV7-2	TRBJ1-1	-	-	TGTGCCAGCAGCTTAGTCGAGATGACTGAAGCTTTCTTT	CASSLVEMTEAFF
TRBV6-5	TRBJ2-6	-	-	TGTGCCAGCAAAGGTACAGGAACTGGGGCCAACGGCCTGACTTTC	CASKGTGTGANGLTF
TRBV5-4	TRBJ2-3	few	-	TGTGCCAGCAGCTTTGGCGCAGGGACAGATACGCAGTATTTT	CASSFGAGTDTQYF
TRBV19	TRBJ2-2	-	TRBD1	TGTGCCAGTAGTTCCCGGGACAGGTACGCCGGGGAGCTGTTTTTT	CASSSRDRYAGELFF